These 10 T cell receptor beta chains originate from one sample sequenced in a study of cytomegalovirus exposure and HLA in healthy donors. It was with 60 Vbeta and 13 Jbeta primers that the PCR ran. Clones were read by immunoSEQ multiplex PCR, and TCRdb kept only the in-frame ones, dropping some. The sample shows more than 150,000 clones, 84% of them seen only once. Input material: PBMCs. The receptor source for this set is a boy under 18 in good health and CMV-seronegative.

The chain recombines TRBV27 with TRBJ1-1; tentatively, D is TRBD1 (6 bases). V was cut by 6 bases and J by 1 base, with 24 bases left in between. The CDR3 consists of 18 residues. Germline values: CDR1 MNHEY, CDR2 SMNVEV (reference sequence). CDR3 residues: CASSQGPAQGGANTEAFF. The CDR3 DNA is TGTGCCAGCAGCCAGGGGCCAGCCCAAGGGGGAGCGAACACTGAAGCTTTCTTT.

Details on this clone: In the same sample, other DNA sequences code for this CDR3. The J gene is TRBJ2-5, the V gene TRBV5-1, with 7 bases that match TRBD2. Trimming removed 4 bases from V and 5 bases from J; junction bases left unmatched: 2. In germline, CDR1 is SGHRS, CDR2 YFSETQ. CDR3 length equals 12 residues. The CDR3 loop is CASSRGGETQYF. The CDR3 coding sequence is TGCGCCAGCAGCCGGGGAGGGGAGACCCAGTACTTC.

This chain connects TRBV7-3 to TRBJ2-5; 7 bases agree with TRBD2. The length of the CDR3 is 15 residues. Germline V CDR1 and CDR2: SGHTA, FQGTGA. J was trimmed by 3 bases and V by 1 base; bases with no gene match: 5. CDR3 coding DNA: TGTGCCAGCAGCTTAAACAGCGCGGGAGAAGAGACCCAGTACTTC. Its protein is CASSLNSAGEETQYF.

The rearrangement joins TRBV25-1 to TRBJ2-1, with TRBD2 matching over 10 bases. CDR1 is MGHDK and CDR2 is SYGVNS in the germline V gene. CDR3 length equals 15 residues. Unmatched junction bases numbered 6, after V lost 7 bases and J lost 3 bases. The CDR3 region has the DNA TGTGCCAGCACCCCTAGCGGGGGCATCTACAATGAGCAGTTCTTC. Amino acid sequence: CASTPSGGIYNEQFF.

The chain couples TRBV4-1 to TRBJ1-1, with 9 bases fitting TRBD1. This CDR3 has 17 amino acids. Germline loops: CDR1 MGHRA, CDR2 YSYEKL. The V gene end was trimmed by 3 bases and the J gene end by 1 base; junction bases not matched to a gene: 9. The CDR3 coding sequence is TGCGCCAGCAGCCACCGAGACAGGGGGATAAGGAACACTGAAGCTTTCTTT. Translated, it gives CASSHRDRGIRNTEAFF.

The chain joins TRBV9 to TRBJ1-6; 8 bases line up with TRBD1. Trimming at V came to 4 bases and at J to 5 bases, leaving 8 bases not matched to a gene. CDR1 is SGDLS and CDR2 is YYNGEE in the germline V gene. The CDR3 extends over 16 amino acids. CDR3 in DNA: TGTGCCAGCAGCCCCCAGGGGGCAGGAGATAATTCACCCCTCCACTTT. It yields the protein CASSPQGAGDNSPLHF.

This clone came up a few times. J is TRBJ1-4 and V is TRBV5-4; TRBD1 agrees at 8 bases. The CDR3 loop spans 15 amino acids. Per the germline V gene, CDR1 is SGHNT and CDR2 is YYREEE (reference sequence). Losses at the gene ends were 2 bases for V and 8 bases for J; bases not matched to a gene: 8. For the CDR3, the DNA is TGTGCCAGCAGCTTTATAGGACAGGGAGGGGAAAAACTGTTTTTT. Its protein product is CASSFIGQGGEKLFF.

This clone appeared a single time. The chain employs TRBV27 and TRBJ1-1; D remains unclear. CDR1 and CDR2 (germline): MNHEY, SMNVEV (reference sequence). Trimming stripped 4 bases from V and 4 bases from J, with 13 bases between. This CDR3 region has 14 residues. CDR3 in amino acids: CASSSRLAATEAFF. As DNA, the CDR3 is TGTGCCAGCAGTTCTAGGCTGGCGGCCACTGAAGCTTTCTTT.

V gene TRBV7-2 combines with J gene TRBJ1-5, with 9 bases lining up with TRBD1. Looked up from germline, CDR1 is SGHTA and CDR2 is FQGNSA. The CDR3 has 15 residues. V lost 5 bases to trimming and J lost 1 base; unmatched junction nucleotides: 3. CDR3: CASSPGTGSNQPQHF. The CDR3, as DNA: TGTGCCAGCAGCCCCGGGACAGGGAGCAATCAGCCCCAGCATTTT. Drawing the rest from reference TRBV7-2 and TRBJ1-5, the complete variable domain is GAGVSQSPSNKVTEKGKDVELRCDPISGHTALYWYRQSLGQGLEFLIYFQGNSAPDKSGLPSDRFSAERTGGSVSTLTIQRTQQEDSAVYLCASSPGTGSNQPQHFGDGTRLSIL.

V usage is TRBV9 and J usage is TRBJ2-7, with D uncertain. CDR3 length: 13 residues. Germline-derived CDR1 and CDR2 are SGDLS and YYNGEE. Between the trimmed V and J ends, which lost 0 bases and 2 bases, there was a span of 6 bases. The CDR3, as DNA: TGTGCCAGCAGCGTAGAGCCAACCTACGAGCAGTACTTC. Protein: CASSVEPTYEQYF. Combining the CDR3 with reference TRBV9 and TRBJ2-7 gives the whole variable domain DSGVTQTPKHLITATGQRVTLRCSPRSGDLSVYWYQQSLDQGLQFLIQYYNGEERAKGNILERFSAQQFPDLHSELNLSSLELGDSALYFCASSVEPTYEQYFGPGTRLTVT.